This T cell receptor beta chain is drawn from a study of T-cell memory formation after mild COVID-19. Each CDR3 protein is one row after TCRdb ran MiXCR on the 5' RACE reads. This sample has approximately 440,000 distinct CDR3 sequences; 15% to 20% occur once, and the top ten carry roughly 8.4%. The germline gives CDR1 MNHEY, CDR2 SVGAGI. The V end lost 6 bases, the J end lost 1 base, and 15 bases lay between the germline ends. The CDR3 totals 16 residues. Sequencing was carried out using PBMCs or a T cell subset sorted from them (not recorded which). This TCR derives from an adult woman who had mild COVID-19 (a few samples of this study predate the infection). Cell type and time point are not known. The V gene is TRBV6-5, the J gene TRBJ2-2, with D maybe TRBD1 (6 bases). CDR3 in DNA: TGTGCCAGCAGCCTTACCACAGGGAAGAACACCGGGGAGCTGTTTTTT. This translates into CASSLTTGKNTGELFF.